This is a list of T cell receptor beta chains from one sample in a study of T cells after yellow fever vaccination. MiXCR was run by TCRdb on the 5' RACE reads, yielding one entry per CDR3 protein. The sample consists of under 550,000 distinct CDR3 sequences, about a fifth of them appearing once. The starting material was PBMCs, obtained less than 25 days after the first yellow fever vaccination. All receptors derive from a man in his late teens or twenties who received the YFV17D yellow fever vaccine. The CDR3 runs from the conserved cysteine through the conserved F or W. A D gene is named only where the DNA matches it firmly. Clone size is not always given. Where it is, it says once, few, many or a class for expanded clones.

J gene,V gene,D gene,CDR3 length,clone size,CDR3 protein,CDR3 DNA
TRBJ2-7,TRBV15,.,14,.,CATSREASSYEQYF,TGTGCCACCAGCAGAGAGGCGAGCTCCTACGAGCAGTACTTC
TRBJ2-1,TRBV10-2,TRBD2,14,few,CASSETSGANEQFF,TGCGCCAGCAGTGAAACTAGCGGGGCCAATGAGCAGTTCTTC
TRBJ2-5,TRBV29-1,.,14,.,CSVVLRTVRETQYF,TGCAGCGTTGTCCTGAGGACAGTCCGGGAGACCCAGTACTTC
TRBJ2-7,TRBV29-1,TRBD1,13,few,CSAQRGRSYEQYF,TGCAGCGCCCAGAGGGGGCGAAGCTACGAGCAGTACTTC
TRBJ1-6,TRBV6-1,TRBD1,14,few,CASRTTGERSPLHF,TGTGCCAGCAGAACGACAGGGGAGAGGTCACCCCTCCACTTT
TRBJ2-2,TRBV7-3,TRBD1,13,.,CASSGQEAGELFF,TGTGCCAGCAGCGGACAGGAAGCCGGGGAGCTGTTTTTT
TRBJ2-7,TRBV7-3,.,13,few,CASSLNPGYEQYF,TGTGCCAGCAGCTTAAATCCAGGCTACGAGCAGTACTTC
TRBJ2-7,TRBV4-3,TRBD2,18,.,CASSQELQASGGTYEQYF,TGCGCCAGCAGCCAAGAGTTGCAGGCTAGCGGGGGGACCTACGAGCAGTACTTC
TRBJ2-5,TRBV18,.,14,few,CASSPGSRGETQYF,TGTGCCAGCTCACCCGGCTCGCGCGGGGAGACCCAGTACTTC
TRBJ2-7,TRBV20-1,.,14,few,CSASPGASSYEQYF,TGCAGTGCTAGCCCAGGGGCGTCATCCTACGAGCAGTACTTC
TRBJ1-1,TRBV29-1,.,11,few,CSVNRAGEAFF,TGCAGCGTTAACAGGGCTGGTGAAGCTTTCTTT